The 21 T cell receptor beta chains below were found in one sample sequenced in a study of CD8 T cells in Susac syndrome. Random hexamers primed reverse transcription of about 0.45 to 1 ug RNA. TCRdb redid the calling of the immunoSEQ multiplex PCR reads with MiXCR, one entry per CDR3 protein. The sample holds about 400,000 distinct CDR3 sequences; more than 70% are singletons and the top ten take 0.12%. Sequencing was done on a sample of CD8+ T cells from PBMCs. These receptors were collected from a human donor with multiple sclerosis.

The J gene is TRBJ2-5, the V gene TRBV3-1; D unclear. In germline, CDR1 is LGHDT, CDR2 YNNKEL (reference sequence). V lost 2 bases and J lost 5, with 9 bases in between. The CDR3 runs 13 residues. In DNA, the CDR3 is TGTGCCAGCAGCCAACAACCAGACGAGACCCAGTACTTC. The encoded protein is CASSQQPDETQYF.

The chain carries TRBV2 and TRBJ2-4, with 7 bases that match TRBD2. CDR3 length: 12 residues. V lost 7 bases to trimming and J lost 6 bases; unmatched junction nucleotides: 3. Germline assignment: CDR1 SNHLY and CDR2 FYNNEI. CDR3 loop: CASTGGGNIQYF. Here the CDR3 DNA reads TGTGCCAGCACTGGGGGGGGAAACATTCAGTACTTC.

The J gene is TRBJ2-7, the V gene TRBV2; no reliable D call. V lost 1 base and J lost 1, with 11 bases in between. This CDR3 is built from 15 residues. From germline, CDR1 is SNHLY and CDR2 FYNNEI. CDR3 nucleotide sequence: TGTGCCAGCAGTGAAGAAGAAGCGCCTTCCTACGAGCAGTACTTC. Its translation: CASSEEEAPSYEQYF.

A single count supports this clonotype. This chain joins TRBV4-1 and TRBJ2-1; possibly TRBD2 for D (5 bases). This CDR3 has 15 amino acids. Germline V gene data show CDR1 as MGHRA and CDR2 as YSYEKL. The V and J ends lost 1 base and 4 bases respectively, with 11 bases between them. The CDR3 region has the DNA TGCGCCAGCAGCCAAGTAGGGAGCCAATACAATGAGCAGTTCTTC. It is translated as CASSQVGSQYNEQFF.

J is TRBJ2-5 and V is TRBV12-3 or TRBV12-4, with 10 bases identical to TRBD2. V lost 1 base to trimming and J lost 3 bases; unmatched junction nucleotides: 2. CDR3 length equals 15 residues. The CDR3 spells CASSLELAGKETQYF. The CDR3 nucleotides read TGTGCCAGCAGTTTAGAACTAGCGGGAAAAGAGACCCAGTACTTC.

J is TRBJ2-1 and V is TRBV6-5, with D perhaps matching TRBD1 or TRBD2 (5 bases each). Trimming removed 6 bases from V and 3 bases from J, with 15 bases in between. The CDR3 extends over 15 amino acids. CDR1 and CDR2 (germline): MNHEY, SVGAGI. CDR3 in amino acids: CASSPLRDDYNEQFF. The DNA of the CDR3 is TGTGCCAGCAGCCCGCTAAGGGACGACTACAATGAGCAGTTCTTC.

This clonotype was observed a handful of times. The CDR3: CASSYWTGSTDTQYF. The CDR3, as DNA: TGTGCCAGCAGTTACTGGACAGGGAGCACAGATACGCAGTATTTT. The chain combines TRBV6-5 with TRBJ2-3; the match to TRBD1 covers 8 bases. The CDR3 covers 15 residues. V lost 1 base to trimming and J lost 0 bases; unmatched junction nucleotides: 0. CDR1 is MNHEY and CDR2 is SVGAGI in the germline V gene.

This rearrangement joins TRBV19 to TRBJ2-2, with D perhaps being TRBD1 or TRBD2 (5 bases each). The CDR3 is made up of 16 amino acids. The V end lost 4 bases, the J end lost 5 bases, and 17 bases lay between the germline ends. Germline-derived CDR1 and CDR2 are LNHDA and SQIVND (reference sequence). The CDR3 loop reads CASSSPSFEGTGELFF. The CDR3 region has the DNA TGTGCCAGTAGTAGCCCCAGCTTTGAGGGGACCGGGGAGCTGTTTTTT.

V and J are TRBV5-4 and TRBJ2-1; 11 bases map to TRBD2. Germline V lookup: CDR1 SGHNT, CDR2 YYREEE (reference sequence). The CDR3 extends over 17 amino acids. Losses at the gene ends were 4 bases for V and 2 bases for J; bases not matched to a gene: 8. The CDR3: CASSRDLSGRAYNEQFF. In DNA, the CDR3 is TGTGCCAGCAGCCGGGACCTTAGCGGGAGGGCCTACAATGAGCAGTTCTTC. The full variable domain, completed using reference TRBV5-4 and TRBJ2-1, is ETGVTQSPTHLIKTRGQQVTLRCSSQSGHNTVSWYQQALGQGPQFIFQYYREEENGRGNFPPRFSGLQFPNYSSELNVNALELDDSALYLCASSRDLSGRAYNEQFFGPGTRLTVL.

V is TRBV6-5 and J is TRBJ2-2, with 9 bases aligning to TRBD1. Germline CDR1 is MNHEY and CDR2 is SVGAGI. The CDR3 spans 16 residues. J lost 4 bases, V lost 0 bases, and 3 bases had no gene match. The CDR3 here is CASSYSGQGSTGELFF. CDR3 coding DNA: TGTGCCAGCAGTTACTCGGGACAGGGTAGCACCGGGGAGCTGTTTTTT.

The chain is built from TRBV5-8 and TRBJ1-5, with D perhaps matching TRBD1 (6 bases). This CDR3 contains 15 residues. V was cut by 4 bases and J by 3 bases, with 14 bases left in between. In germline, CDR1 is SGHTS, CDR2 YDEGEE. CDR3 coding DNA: TGTGCCAGCAGCCCAGAACAGGGATTCAATCAGCCCCAGCATTTT. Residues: CASSPEQGFNQPQHF.

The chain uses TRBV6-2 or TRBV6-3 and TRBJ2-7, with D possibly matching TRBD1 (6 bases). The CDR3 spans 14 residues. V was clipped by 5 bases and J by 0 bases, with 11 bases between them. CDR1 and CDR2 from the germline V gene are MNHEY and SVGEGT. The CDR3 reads CASSHRDISYEQYF. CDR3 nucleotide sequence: TGTGCCAGCAGTCACCGGGACATCTCCTACGAGCAGTACTTC.

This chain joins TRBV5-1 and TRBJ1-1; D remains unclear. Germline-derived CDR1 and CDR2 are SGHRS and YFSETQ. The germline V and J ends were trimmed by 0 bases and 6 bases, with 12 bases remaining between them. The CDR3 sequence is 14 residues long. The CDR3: CASSLAGEGAEAFF. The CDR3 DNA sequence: TGCGCCAGCAGCTTGGCCGGGGAAGGAGCTGAAGCTTTCTTT.

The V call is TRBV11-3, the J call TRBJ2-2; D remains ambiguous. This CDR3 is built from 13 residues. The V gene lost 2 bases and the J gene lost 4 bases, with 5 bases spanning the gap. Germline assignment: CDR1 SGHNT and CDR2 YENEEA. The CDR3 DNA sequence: TGTGCCAGCAGCTTATTTTTCACCGGGGAGCTGTTTTTT. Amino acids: CASSLFFTGELFF.

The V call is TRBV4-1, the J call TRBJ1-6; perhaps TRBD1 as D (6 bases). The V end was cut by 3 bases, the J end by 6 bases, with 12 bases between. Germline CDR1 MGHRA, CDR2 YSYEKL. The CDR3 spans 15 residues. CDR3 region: CASSQGHRVNSPLHF. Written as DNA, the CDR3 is TGCGCCAGCAGCCAGGGCCACAGGGTTAATTCACCCCTCCACTTT.

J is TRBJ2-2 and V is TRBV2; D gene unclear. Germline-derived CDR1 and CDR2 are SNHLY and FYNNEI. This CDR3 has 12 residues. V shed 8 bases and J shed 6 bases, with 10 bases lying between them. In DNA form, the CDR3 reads TGTGCCAGCCGGCCCCGGGCCGGGGAGCTGTTTTTT. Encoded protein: CASRPRAGELFF.

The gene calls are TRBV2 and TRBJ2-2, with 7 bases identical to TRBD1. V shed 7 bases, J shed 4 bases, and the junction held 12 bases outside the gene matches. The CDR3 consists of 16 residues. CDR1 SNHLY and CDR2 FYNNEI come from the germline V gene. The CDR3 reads CASITTGVFGTGELFF. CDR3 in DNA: TGTGCCAGCATTACCACAGGGGTTTTTGGCACCGGGGAGCTGTTTTTT.

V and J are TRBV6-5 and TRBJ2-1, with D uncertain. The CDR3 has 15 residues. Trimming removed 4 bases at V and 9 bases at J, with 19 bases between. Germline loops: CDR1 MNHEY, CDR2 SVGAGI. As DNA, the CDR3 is TGTGCCAGCAGTTCCTTTTTAAGCCAAGGGTCTGAGCAGTTCTTC. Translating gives CASSSFLSQGSEQFF.

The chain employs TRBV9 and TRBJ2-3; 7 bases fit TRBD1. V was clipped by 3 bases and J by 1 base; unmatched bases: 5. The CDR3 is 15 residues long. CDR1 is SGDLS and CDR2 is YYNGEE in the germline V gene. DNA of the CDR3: TGTGCCAGCAGCGGTCGGACAGGACGCACAGATACGCAGTATTTT. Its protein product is CASSGRTGRTDTQYF.

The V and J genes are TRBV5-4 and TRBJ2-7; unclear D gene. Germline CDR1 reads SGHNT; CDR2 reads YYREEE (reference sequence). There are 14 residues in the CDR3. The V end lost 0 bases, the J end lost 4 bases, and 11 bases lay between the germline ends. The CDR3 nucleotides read TGTGCCAGCAGCTTGGCCCCTAGATGGTACGAGCAGTACTTC. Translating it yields CASSLAPRWYEQYF.

In nucleotides, the CDR3 is TGTGCCAGCAGTACGACTAGCGGGATCTATGAGCAGTTCTTC. It is translated as CASSTTSGIYEQFF. The chain recombines TRBV6-1 with TRBJ2-1, with 11 bases matching TRBD2. The germline V gene encodes CDR1 MNHNS and CDR2 SASEGT. Unmatched junction bases numbered 5, after V lost 5 bases and J lost 8 bases. The CDR3 sequence is 14 residues long.